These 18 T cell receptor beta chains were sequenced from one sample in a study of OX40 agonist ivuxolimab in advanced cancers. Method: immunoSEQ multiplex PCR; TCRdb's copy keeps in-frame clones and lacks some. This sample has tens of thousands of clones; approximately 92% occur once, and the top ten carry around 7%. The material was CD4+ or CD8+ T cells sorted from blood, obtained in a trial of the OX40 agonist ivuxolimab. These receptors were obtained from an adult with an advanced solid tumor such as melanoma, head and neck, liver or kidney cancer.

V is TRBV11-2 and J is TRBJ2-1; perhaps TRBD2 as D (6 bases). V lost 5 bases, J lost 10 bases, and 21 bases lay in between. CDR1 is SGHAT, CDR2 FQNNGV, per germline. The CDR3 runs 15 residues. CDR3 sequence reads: CASSPAGSGLGEQFF. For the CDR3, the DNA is TGTGCCAGCAGCCCCGCTGGTAGCGGTTTGGGGGAGCAGTTCTTC. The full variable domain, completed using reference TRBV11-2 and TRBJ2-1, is EAGVAQSPRYKIIEKRQSVAFWCNPISGHATLYWYQQILGQGPKLLIQFQNNGVVDDSQLPKDRFSAERLKGVDSTLKIQPAKLEDSAVYLCASSPAGSGLGEQFFGPGTRLTVL.

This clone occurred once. The CDR3 sequence: CASSPPGQGGHEQFF. In nucleotides, the CDR3 is TGTGCCAGCAGTCCGCCGGGACAGGGAGGACACGAGCAGTTCTTC. This rearrangement joins TRBV2 to TRBJ2-1; 9 bases agree with TRBD1. CDR1 and CDR2 from the germline V gene are SNHLY and FYNNEI. The CDR3 has 15 residues. With V trimmed by 5 bases and J by 10 bases, 12 bases remained unmatched.

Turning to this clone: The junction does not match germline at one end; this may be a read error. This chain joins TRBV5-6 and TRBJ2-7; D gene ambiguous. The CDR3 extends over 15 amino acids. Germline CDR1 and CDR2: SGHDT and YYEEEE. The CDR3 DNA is TGTGCCAGCAACTTGGGTCGGAATCCCCCCTACGAGCAGTACTTC. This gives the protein CASNLGRNPPYEQYF.

CDR3 region: CASGNLAKNIQYF. CDR3 DNA sequence: TGTGCCAGCGGTAACCTAGCCAAAAACATTCAGTACTTC. The rearrangement joins TRBV28 to TRBJ2-4; D not resolved. There are 13 residues in the CDR3. Trimming left V 8 bases short and J 0 bases short, with 8 bases between. From germline, CDR1 is MDHEN and CDR2 SYDVKM.

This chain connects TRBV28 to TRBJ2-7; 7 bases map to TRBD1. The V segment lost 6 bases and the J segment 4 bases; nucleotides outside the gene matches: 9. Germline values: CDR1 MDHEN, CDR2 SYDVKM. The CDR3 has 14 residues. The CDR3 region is CASSATGNRYEQYF. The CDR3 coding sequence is TGTGCCAGCAGCGCGACAGGGAATCGTTACGAGCAGTACTTC.

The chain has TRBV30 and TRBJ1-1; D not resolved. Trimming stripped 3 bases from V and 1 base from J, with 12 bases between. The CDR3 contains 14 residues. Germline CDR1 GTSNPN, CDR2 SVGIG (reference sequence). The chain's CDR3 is CAWRPRRENTEAFF. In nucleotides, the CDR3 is TGTGCCTGGAGACCCCGAAGGGAGAACACTGAAGCTTTCTTT.

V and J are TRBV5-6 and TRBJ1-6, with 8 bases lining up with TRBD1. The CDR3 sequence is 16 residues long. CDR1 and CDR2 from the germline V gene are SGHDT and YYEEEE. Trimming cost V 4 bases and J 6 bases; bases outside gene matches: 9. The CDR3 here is CASSLWTGTGNSPLHF. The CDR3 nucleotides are TGTGCCAGCAGCCTATGGACAGGGACGGGTAATTCACCCCTCCACTTT.

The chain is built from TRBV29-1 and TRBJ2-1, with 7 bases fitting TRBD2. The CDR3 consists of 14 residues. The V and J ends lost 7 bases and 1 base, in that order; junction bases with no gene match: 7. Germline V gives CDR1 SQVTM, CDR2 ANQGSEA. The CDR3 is CSAGLDYSYNEQFF. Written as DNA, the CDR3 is TGCAGCGCCGGACTAGACTATTCCTACAATGAGCAGTTCTTC.

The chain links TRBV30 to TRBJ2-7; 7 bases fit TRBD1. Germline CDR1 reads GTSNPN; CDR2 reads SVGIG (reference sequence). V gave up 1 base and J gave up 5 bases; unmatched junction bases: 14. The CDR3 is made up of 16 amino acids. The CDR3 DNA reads TGTGCCTGGAGTGGCGGACAGGCCCCGATTCTCAACGAGCAGTACTTC. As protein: CAWSGGQAPILNEQYF. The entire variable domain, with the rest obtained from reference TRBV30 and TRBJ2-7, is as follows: SQTIHQWPATLVQPVGSPLSLECTVEGTSNPNLYWYRQAAGRGLQLLFYSVGIGQISSEVPQNLSASRPQDRQFILSSKKLLLSDSGFYLCAWSGGQAPILNEQYFGPGTRLTVT.

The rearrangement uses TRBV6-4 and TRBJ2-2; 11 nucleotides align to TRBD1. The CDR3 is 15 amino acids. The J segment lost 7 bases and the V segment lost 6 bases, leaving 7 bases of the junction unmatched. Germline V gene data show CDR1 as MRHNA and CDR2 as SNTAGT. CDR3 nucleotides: TGTGCCAGCAGAGAAACCGGGACAGGGGGCGGGGAGCTGTTTTTT. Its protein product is CASRETGTGGGELFF.

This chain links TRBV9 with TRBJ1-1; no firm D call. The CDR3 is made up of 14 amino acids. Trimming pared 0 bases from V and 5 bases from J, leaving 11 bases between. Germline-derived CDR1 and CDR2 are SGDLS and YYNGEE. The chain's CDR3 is CASSVDGGSTEAFF. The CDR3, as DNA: TGTGCCAGCAGCGTAGATGGCGGGTCTACTGAAGCTTTCTTT.

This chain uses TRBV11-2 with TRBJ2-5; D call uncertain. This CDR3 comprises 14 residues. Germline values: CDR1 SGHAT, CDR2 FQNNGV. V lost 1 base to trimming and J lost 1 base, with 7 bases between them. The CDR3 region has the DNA TGTGCCAGCAGCTTAGGTCTAACCCAAGAGACCCAGTACTTC. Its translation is CASSLGLTQETQYF.

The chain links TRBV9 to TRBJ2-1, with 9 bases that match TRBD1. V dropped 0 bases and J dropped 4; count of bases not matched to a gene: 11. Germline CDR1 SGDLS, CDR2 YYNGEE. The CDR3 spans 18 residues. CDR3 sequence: CASSVGLRRTGVYNEQFF. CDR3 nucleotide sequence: TGTGCCAGCAGCGTAGGTCTTAGAAGGACAGGGGTATACAATGAGCAGTTCTTC.

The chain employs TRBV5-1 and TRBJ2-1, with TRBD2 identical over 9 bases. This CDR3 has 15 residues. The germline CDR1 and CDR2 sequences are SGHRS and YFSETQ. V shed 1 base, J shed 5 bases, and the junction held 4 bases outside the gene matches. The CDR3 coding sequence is TGCGCCAGCAGCTTGCGTCTAGCGGGACACAATGAGCAGTTCTTC. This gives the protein CASSLRLAGHNEQFF.

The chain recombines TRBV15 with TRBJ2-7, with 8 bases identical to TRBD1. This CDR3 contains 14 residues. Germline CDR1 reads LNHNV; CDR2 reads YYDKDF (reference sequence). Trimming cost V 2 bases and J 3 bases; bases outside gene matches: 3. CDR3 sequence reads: CATSRQGQGYEQYF. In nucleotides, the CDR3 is TGTGCCACCAGCAGACAAGGACAGGGCTACGAGCAGTACTTC.

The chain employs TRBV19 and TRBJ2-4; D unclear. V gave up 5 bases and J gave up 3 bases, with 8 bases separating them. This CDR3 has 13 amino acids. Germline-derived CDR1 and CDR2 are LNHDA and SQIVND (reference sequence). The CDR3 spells CASSGSDKNIQYF. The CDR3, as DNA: TGTGCCAGTAGTGGATCCGACAAAAACATTCAGTACTTC.

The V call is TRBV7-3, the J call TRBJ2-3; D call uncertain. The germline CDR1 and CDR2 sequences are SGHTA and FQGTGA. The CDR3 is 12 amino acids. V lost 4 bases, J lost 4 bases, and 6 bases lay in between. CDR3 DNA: TGTGCCAGCAGCTCTCCCCCAGATACGCAGTATTTT. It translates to CASSSPPDTQYF.

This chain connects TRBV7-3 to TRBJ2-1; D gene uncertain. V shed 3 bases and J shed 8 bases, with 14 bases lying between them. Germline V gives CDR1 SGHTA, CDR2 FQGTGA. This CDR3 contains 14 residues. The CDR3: CASSFQSRSDEQFF. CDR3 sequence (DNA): TGTGCCAGCAGCTTTCAGAGTAGATCGGATGAGCAGTTCTTC.